A selection of T cell receptor beta chains follows, all from one sample in a study of T cell repertoires in cytomegalovirus infection. One entry per CDR3 protein results from TCRdb running MiXCR on the reads. The table includes 250,000 to 300,000 distinct CDR3 sequences, more than 20% detected once. The sample consisted of PBMCs. Receptors originate from a human donor in good health (CMV status not recorded). Some clones in this sample may be carry-over from other donors' samples. The CDR3 runs from the conserved cysteine through the conserved F or W. The D gene is left open where the match is weak. The size of a clone is reported for some rows only, either as once, few or many, or as a class for expanded clones.

13,few,TRBJ1-5,TRBV6-5,.,CASSYKGFQPQHF,TGTGCCAGCAGTTACAAAGGGTTTCAGCCCCAGCATTTT
12,.,TRBJ2-7,TRBV11-2,TRBD1,CASSLGDREAYF,TGTGCCAGCAGCTTAGGGGACAGGGAGGCGTACTTC
14,.,TRBJ1-5,TRBV7-2,.,CASSFNPTNQPQHF,TGTGCCAGCAGCTTTAACCCTACGAATCAGCCCCAGCATTTT
15,.,TRBJ2-7,TRBV12-3/TRBV12-4,TRBD2,CASSLRAGGPYEQYF,TGTGCCAGCAGTTTACGGGCGGGAGGGCCTTACGAGCAGTACTTC
16,many,TRBJ2-1,TRBV11-2,TRBD2,CASSLDGLAGGGEQFF,TGTGCCAGCAGCTTAGATGGGCTAGCGGGAGGGGGCGAGCAGTTCTTC
13,.,TRBJ1-6,TRBV7-3,.,CASSLAEGSPLHF,TGTGCCAGCAGCTTAGCCGAAGGGTCACCCCTCCACTTT
14,few,TRBJ1-5,TRBV28,.,CASSLLTEPQPQHF,TGTGCCAGCAGTTTATTGACAGAGCCTCAGCCCCAGCATTTT
13,many,TRBJ1-1,TRBV19,TRBD1,CASSPDRGTEAFF,TGTGCCAGTAGCCCAGACAGGGGCACTGAAGCTTTCTTT
13,few,TRBJ2-7,TRBV11-2,TRBD1,CASSTRGPHEQYF,TGTGCCAGCAGCACCAGGGGGCCCCACGAGCAGTACTTC
14,many,TRBJ2-5,TRBV7-7,.,CASSLGRFGKTQYF,TGTGCCAGCAGCTTAGGACGGTTCGGAAAGACCCAGTACTTC